This T cell receptor beta chain was sequenced for a study of CD8+ T cells in alopecia areata. About the study: It was 6 to 18 months of tofacitinib, and then there were 6 months off drug. Study-wide results and caveats: Lesional tissue from the scalp (especially in alopecia totalis/universalis) showed higher clonality than normal scalp.

cDNA reverse transcribed from extracted RNA served as the sequencing template. The assay was immunoSEQ multiplex PCR, and TCRdb's table has in-frame clones only and misses some. Of about 150,000 clones listed, 45% to 60% are singletons. This clone was seen only a few times. What it recognizes is unknown. The CDR3 is 17 amino acids. The V gene end was trimmed by 2 bases and the J gene end by 7 bases; junction bases not matched to a gene: 14. Per the germline V gene, CDR1 is SGHDN and CDR2 is FVKESK. This TCR was recovered from a human donor with alopecia areata. Sequences were obtained from CD4+ T cells sorted from blood. The chain links TRBV14 to TRBJ2-1, with TRBD2 identical over 7 bases. Here the CDR3 DNA reads TGTGCCAGCAGCCAACTACCAGCGGGACTACATGTGAATGAGCAGTTCTTC. Translated: CASSQLPAGLHVNEQFF.